This entry lists 8 T cell receptor beta chains sequenced from one sample in a study of T cells in Graves' hyperthyroidism and ophthalmopathy. Researchers took RNA transcripts and amplified the TCR beta CDR3 regions from them. With the HTBI primer set, the TCR CDR3 went through a first round of RT-PCR. TCRdb itself ran the multiplex PCR reads through MiXCR, one entry per CDR3 protein. The sample has 500,000 to 750,000 distinct CDR3 sequences, approximately 14% seen once. What was sequenced was blood. The source is a woman under 40 with Graves' hyperthyroidism.

The chain carries TRBV6-2 or TRBV6-3 and TRBJ2-3; D is ambiguous. This CDR3 contains 13 residues. Germline V gene data show CDR1 as MNHEY and CDR2 as SVGEGT. The germline V and J ends were trimmed by 1 base and 2 bases, with 4 bases remaining between them. The chain's CDR3 is CASSYYYTDTQYF. In nucleotides, the CDR3 is TGTGCCAGCAGTTACTACTACACAGATACGCAGTATTTT.

This clonotype has at least ten counts. V usage is TRBV7-2 and J usage is TRBJ1-1, with TRBD1 as a possible D gene (6 bases). Germline CDR1 SGHTA, CDR2 FQGNSA. V was pared by 2 bases and J by 10 bases, with 14 bases between. This CDR3 region has 13 residues. DNA for the CDR3: TGTGCCAGCAGCTTAAGAACCGAAGGGGGAGCTTTCTTT. This gives the protein CASSLRTEGGAFF.

The chain carries TRBV3-1 and TRBJ1-3; D ambiguous. V shed 0 bases and J shed 0 bases, with 6 bases lying between them. This CDR3 is 15 amino acids long. The germline CDR1 and CDR2 sequences are LGHDT and YNNKEL (reference sequence). CDR3 bases: TGTGCCAGCAGCCAAGAACCGAGCTCTGGAAACACCATATATTTT. Amino acid sequence: CASSQEPSSGNTIYF.

The rearrangement joins TRBV29-1 to TRBJ1-2; D is unresolved. Germline V gene data show CDR1 as SQVTM and CDR2 as ANQGSEA. The CDR3 length is 14 residues. Trimming stripped 2 bases from V and 2 bases from J, with 12 bases between. This CDR3 reads CSVESGRENYGYTF. CDR3 nucleotide sequence: TGCAGCGTTGAATCAGGAAGGGAAAACTATGGCTACACCTTC.

This clonotype was observed at least ten times. The gene calls are TRBV11-2 and TRBJ2-5, with 8 nucleotides matching TRBD2. Germline V gene lookup returns CDR1 SGHAT and CDR2 FQNNGV. With 4 bases clipped from V and 1 base from J, the junction kept 11 bases outside the gene matches. This CDR3 spans 17 amino acids. The CDR3 nucleotides read TGTGCCAGCAGCTCATGGGGGGGCGGGGGGCGCCAAGAGACCCAGTACTTC. Translating gives CASSSWGGGGRQETQYF. Complete variable domain (other parts from reference TRBV11-2 and TRBJ2-5): EAGVAQSPRYKIIEKRQSVAFWCNPISGHATLYWYQQILGQGPKLLIQFQNNGVVDDSQLPKDRFSAERLKGVDSTLKIQPAKLEDSAVYLCASSSWGGGGRQETQYFGPGTRLLVL.

This clonotype was counted a few times. V and J are TRBV9 and TRBJ2-5; D ambiguous. The CDR3 runs to 14 residues. The germline V gene encodes CDR1 SGDLS and CDR2 YYNGEE. V lost 2 bases and J 0 bases, leaving 8 bases between the germline ends. CDR3 amino acids: CASSVYQHQETQYF. Written as DNA, the CDR3 is TGTGCCAGCAGCGTCTATCAGCACCAAGAGACCCAGTACTTC.

This chain joins TRBV5-8 and TRBJ2-3; the D gene is possibly TRBD2 (6 bases). From germline, CDR1 is SGHTS and CDR2 YDEGEE. The CDR3 consists of 16 residues. V was trimmed by 0 bases and J by 3 bases, leaving 14 bases between them. CDR3 nucleotides: TGTGCCAGCAGCTTGGGAGCAGGGAGGTGGACAGATACGCAGTATTTT. Protein: CASSLGAGRWTDTQYF.

The table lists this clonotype with many counts. This sequence joins TRBV7-2 and TRBJ1-3; 9 nucleotides agree with TRBD1. The CDR3 loop spans 18 amino acids. The trim removed 0 bases at V and 0 bases at J, leaving 6 bases unmatched. Germline V gives CDR1 SGHTA, CDR2 FQGNSA. The CDR3 here is CASSLAARTGASGNTIYF. The DNA of the CDR3 is TGTGCCAGCAGCTTAGCCGCAAGGACAGGGGCCTCTGGAAACACCATATATTTT.